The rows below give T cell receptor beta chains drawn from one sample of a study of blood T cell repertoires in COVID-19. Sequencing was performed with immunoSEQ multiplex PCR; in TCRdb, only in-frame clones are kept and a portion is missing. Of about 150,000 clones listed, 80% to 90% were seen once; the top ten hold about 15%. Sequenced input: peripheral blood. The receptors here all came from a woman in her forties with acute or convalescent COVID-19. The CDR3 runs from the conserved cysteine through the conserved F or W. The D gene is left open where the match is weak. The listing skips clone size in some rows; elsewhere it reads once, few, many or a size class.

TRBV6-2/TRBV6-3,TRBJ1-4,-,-,TGTGCCAGCAGTTACACAGGGCTTAATGAAAAACTGTTTTTT,CASSYTGLNEKLFF
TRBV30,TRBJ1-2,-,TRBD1,TGTGCCTACTCTGGTAGGGACAGGGGTTCTCTCTATGGCTACACCTTC,CAYSGRDRGSLYGYTF
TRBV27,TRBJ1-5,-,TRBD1,TGTGCCAGCCATATCGACAGGGTAGAGGAGCCCCAGCATTTT,CASHIDRVEEPQHF
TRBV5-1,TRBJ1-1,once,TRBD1,TGCGCCAGCAGCTTGGTCGGTGACAGGGTGGGAAGAAGGACTGAAGCTTTCTTT,CASSLVGDRVGRRTEAFF
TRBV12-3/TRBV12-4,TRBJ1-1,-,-,TGTGCCAGCAGTTTGGGGGGTAACACTGAAGCTTTCTTT,CASSLGGNTEAFF
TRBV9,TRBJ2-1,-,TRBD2,TGTGCCAGCAGCGTAGCCCCTAGCGGGGCACAAGGGAATGAGCAGTTCTTC,CASSVAPSGAQGNEQFF
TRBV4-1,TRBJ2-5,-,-,TGCGCCAGCAGCCAAGAAATAACAGGGCTTGGAGAGACCCAGTACTTC,CASSQEITGLGETQYF
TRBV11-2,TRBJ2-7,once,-,TGTGCCAGCAGCTTAGGACAGGTTATGACCTACGAGCAGTACTTC,CASSLGQVMTYEQYF
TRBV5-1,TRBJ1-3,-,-,TGCGCCAGCAGCGCGGTGGGGGACAATGGAAACACCATATATTTT,CASSAVGDNGNTIYF
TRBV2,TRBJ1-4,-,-,TGTGCCAGCAGTCAAAACTCCTCCCCGGGTGAAAAACTGTTTTTT,CASSQNSSPGEKLFF
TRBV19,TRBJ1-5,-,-,TGTGCCAGTTCCCAGACGGGTCTATTCGGCAATCAGCCCCAGCATTTT,CASSQTGLFGNQPQHF
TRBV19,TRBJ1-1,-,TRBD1,TGTGCCAGTAGTAAGGGACAGACGAACACTGAAGCTTTCTTT,CASSKGQTNTEAFF
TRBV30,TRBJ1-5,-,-,TGTGCCTGGAGTATCGTGCCCGGCGGCCAGCCCCAGCATTTT,CAWSIVPGGQPQHF
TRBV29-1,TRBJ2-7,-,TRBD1,TGCAGCGTTGAACAGGGGGCGGCCTACGAGCAGTACTTC,CSVEQGAAYEQYF
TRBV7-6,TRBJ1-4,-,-,TGTGCCAGCAGCCGGGATAGCTACCAGGGGCTTGGGGAAAAACTGTTTTTT,CASSRDSYQGLGEKLFF
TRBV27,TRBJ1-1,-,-,TGTGCCAGCAGTTTGGGCGGAGGGAACACTGAAGCTTTCTTT,CASSLGGGNTEAFF
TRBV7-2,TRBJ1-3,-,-,TGTGCCAGCAGCTTTGGCGGAAACACCATATATTTT,CASSFGGNTIYF
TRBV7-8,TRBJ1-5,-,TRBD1,TGTGCCAGCAGCTTAGAGGGGGCTTCCAATCAGCCCCAGCATTTT,CASSLEGASNQPQHF
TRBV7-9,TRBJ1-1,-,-,TGTGCCAGCAGCTTCAGGGCCCCCCGGGCTGAAGCTTTCTTT,CASSFRAPRAEAFF
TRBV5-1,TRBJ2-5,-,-,TGCGCCAGCAGCTCACAAGAGACCCAGTACTTC,CASSSQETQYF
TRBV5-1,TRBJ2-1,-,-,TGCGCCAGCAGCTTCGTTAGCGCGGACAATGAGCAGTTCTTC,CASSFVSADNEQFF
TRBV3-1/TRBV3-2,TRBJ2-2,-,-,TGTGCCAGCAGCCAAGTTTCCTCCGGGGAGCTGTTTTTT,CASSQVSSGELFF
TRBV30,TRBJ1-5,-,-,TGTGCCTGGGCGGGGAGGGGTAGCAATCAGCCCCAGCATTTT,CAWAGRGSNQPQHF
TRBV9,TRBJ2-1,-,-,TGTGCCAGCAGCCAACGGCGTACCACAGTTACCTACAATGAGCAGTTCTTC,CASSQRRTTVTYNEQFF
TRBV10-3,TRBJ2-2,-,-,TGTGCCATCATGGGTAGCCTTCACACCGGGGAGCTGTTTTTT,CAIMGSLHTGELFF
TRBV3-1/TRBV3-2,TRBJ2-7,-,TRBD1,TGTGCCAGCAGCCAAATGACAGGGGACGAGCAGTACTTC,CASSQMTGDEQYF
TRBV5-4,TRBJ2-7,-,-,TGTGCCAGCAACCCGAGCGGCCGAAGCTCCTACGAGCAGTACTTC,CASNPSGRSSYEQYF
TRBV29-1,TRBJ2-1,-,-,TGCAGCGTTGAAGATTTGTATGTAGAACAGGGCCCAGAGCAGTTCTTC,CSVEDLYVEQGPEQFF
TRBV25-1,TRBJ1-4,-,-,TGTGCCAGCAGTGACCCAATACAGGGCTTTAGTGAAAAACTGTTTTTT,CASSDPIQGFSEKLFF
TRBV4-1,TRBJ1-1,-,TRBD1,TGCGCCAGCAGCCAAGAGACAGGGTTGAACACTGAAGCTTTCTTT,CASSQETGLNTEAFF
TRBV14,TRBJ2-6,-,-,TGTGCCAGCAGCCAGAGCTCTGGGGCCAACGTCCTGACTTTC,CASSQSSGANVLTF
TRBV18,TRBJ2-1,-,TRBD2,TGTGCCAGCTCACCTTGGACTAGCGGATACAATGAGCAGTTCTTC,CASSPWTSGYNEQFF
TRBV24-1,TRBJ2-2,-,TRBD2,TGTGCCACCAGTGCCCTAGCGGGCAGCACCGGGGAGCTGTTTTTT,CATSALAGSTGELFF
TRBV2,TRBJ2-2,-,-,TGTGCCAGCCGGTCCGAGAACACCGGGGAGCTGTTTTTT,CASRSENTGELFF
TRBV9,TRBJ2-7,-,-,TGTGCCAGCAGCGTATACGCAGGTTACTACGAGCAGTACTTC,CASSVYAGYYEQYF
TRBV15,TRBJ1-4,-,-,TGTGCCACCAGCAGAGAACAGGGATCTAATGAAAAACTGTTTTTT,CATSREQGSNEKLFF
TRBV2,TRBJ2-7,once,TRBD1,TGTGCCAGCATTTCTCTTCCCGGGACAGGAACCTACGAGCAGTACTTC,CASISLPGTGTYEQYF
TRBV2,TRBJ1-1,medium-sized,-,TGTGCCAGCAGTGTACAGGAGTACACTGAAGCTTTCTTT,CASSVQEYTEAFF
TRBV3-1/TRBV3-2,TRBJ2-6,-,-,TGTGCCAGCAGCCAAGATTCGGGCTCTGGGGCCAACGTCCTGACTTTC,CASSQDSGSGANVLTF
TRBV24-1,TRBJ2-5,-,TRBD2,TGTGCCACCAGTGAGGTGGGAGGGAAGATCGGGACCCAGTACTTC,CATSEVGGKIGTQYF
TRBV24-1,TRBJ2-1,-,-,TGTGCCACCAACAGGGCAAATGAGCAGTTCTTC,CATNRANEQFF
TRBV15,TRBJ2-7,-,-,TGTGCCACCAGCAGAGAACAGGGAATATACGAGCAGTACTTC,CATSREQGIYEQYF
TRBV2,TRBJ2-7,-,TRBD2,TGTGCCAGCAACAGAGGGACTAGCGGGGGGGGCTCCTACGAGCAGTACTTC,CASNRGTSGGGSYEQYF
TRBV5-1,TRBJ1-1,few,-,TGCGCCAGCAGCTTGGACAGGGACACTGAAGCTTTCTTT,CASSLDRDTEAFF
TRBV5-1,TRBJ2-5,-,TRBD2,TGCGCCAGCAGCTTGGCCGGGGGAGGGGAAACAGGCCAAGAGACCCAGTACTTC,CASSLAGGGETGQETQYF
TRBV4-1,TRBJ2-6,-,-,TGCGCCAGCAGCCAATCCTTCGCAGGTTCAGGGGCCAACGTCCTGACTTTC,CASSQSFAGSGANVLTF
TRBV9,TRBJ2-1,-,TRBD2,TGTGCCAGCAGCGGAACTAGCGGAGGATACAATGAGCAGTTCTTC,CASSGTSGGYNEQFF
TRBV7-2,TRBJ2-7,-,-,TGTGCCAGCAGAGTAGCGGCTAGCCCTCACTACGAGCAGTACTTC,CASRVAASPHYEQYF
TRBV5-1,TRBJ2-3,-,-,TGCGCCAGCAGCTTGGCCTACAGGGAAGCCACAGATACGCAGTATTTT,CASSLAYREATDTQYF
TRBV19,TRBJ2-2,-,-,TGTGCCAGTAGTAAGACAGGGAACACCGGGGAGCTGTTTTTT,CASSKTGNTGELFF
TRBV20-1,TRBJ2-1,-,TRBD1,TGCAGTGCTAGTTCCGACAGGGGGATCAATGAGCAGTTCTTC,CSASSDRGINEQFF